A single T cell receptor (beta chain) is shown here with its context. The antigen it binds to is not known. No per-base quality is available; no much larger clone lies one base away. This sample was included in a study of T cells in Graves' hyperthyroidism and ophthalmopathy (dated by TCRdb to between 2018 and 2021). Background on the whole study: To identify TCR V-J signatures that set the groups apart, the researchers used a discovery cohort of 100 patients, made up of 43 with Graves' ophthalmopathy and around 58 with stable Graves' hyperthyroidism. The study also compared thyroid tissue and blood T-cell repertoires from more than 5 Graves' hyperthyroidism patients. Whether ophthalmopathy could be predicted prospectively was tested in an independent validation cohort made up of under 20 hyperthyroidism patients plus 17 patients who later progressed to ophthalmopathy. After blood sampling, hyperthyroidism patients were treated with methimazole at a starting dose of 30 mg daily, and ophthalmopathy patients were treated with high-dose intravenous methylprednisolone. The paper reports TCR Vbeta CDR3 sequencing of over 130 peripheral blood samples: under 45 ophthalmopathy, under 80 hyperthyroidism and around 17 progressor patients. The 100 or so discovery patients were randomly divided into training and test sets at a 7:3 ratio.

Summary of the overall study and its limitations: In validation, the model predicted progression to ophthalmopathy a median of about 6.5 months before onset, with approximately 68% sensitivity and 72.22% specificity. Sample size was not statistically predetermined, and investigators were not blinded to group allocation. Most expanded thyroid clonotypes (frequency above 0.001) were also found in blood, which suggests that blood repertoires may mirror thyroid immune responses. Ophthalmopathy was separated from stable hyperthyroidism by a 13 V-J signature model, with approximately 86% sensitivity and just over 81% specificity obtained in cross-validation and 80%/75% obtained in testing.

Amplification of TCR beta CDR3 regions was carried out from RNA transcripts. For the first round of RT-PCR on the TCR CDR3, the HTBI primer set was used together with the Qiagen OneStep RT-PCR kit. Libraries were constructed in a second round of multiplex PCR, after which size selection and purification were performed. Paired-end sequencing of the libraries was performed with 100 bp reads on an Illumina HiSeq2000. In the authors' own workflow: Raw data were processed with SOAPnuke, discarding reads with adapters, uncalled bases, mean Phred below 15, or no exact constant-primer or identifier match. High-quality paired reads were merged using COPE v1.2.5, and each unique nucleotide sequence was defined as a clonotype. Clonotypes were aligned to IMGT TRBV, TRBD and TRBJ reference segments using MiTCR v1.1. Only V-J combinations with frequency above 0.0001, covering approximately 99% of repertoires, were analysed. The TCS score was defined as F50 (clonal expansion) divided by E x V (chaos), with BLOSUM62-based TCRdist calculated between CDR3 peptides within each V-J. Welch's t-statistics and random forest reduced approximately 520 V-J features to under 15, which were used in a naive Bayes classifier (R e1071). The Morisita-Horn index was used to measure how similar the thyroid and blood repertoires were. Clones were called with MiXCR by TCRdb after fastp trimmed the public reads at Q25, and only in-frame beta chains were retained. Each entry merges the rows of one CDR3 protein and shows their most common DNA and genes. The V and J calls come from TCRdb's annotation, not from the publication. The sample records over 650,000 distinct CDR3 sequences, over 40% of which are singletons. Less than 8.5% of the sample is taken by the ten largest.

Patients with uncontrolled infections, other autoimmune diseases, pregnancy or lactation were excluded. Diagnoses relied on clinical symptoms, serum thyroxine and TRAb, thyroid ultrasound and orbital computed tomography. Total RNA was extracted with Trizol reagent, and quality was checked on an Agilent 2100 Bioanalyzer. Sequenced material: peripheral blood or thyroid tissue (not recorded which). The receptor was derived from an adult man with Graves' disease, either hyperthyroidism or ophthalmopathy (not recorded which).

The CDR3 reads as follows: CASRQQGEQAQHF. The DNA reads as follows: TGTGCCAGCAGACAGCAGGGCGAACAGGCCCAGCATTTT. This chain is built from TRBV6-5 and TRBJ1-5; a weak D assignment points to TRBD1 (5 bases agree). Cut back by 6 bases and 11 bases, the V and J ends lie 17 bases apart. From the cysteine up to the phenylalanine, the CDR3 has a length of 13 residues. Only the CDR3 DNA is retained, 39 bases long and in frame from the first base. Reading the germline V gene gives CDR1 MNHEY and CDR2 SVGAGI.